This record covers a single T cell receptor beta chain. This clone was found many times. Its antigen has not been determined. No much larger clonotype is one base removed from it; base qualities were not supplied. These data originate in a study of metastatic and nonmetastatic thyroid tumors (dated by TCRdb to the early 2020s). At the level of the whole study: Repertoires were compared across peripheral blood and tumor or nodule tissue samples from malignant and benign thyroid patients. The full study reports these points: TCR beta diversity was reported as significantly higher in malignant tumors than in benign nodules, in both blood and tumor samples.

From the cysteine up to the phenylalanine, the CDR3 has a length of 14 residues. Left in the record is the CDR3 DNA by itself, 42 bases read in frame from the first base. Trimming at the junction amounts to 4 bases on V and 6 bases on J, and the germline ends lie 13 bases apart. The germline V gene gives CDR1 as SNHLY and CDR2 as FYNNEI. The library was prepared using PCR. The sequencer was an Illumina HiSeq 4000. High-throughput sequencing was used to profile the TCR beta-chain CDR3 region of every patient. The study's own analysis went as follows. Drawing on CDR3 differences between clinicopathological groups, the researchers built a classifier meant to tell apart patients with distant-metastatic papillary thyroid cancer. To measure repertoire diversity the researchers used the Shannon index, while the Morisita-Horn index served to gauge how similar the tumor and blood repertoires were. TCRdb reran the public reads through fastp at Q25 and MiXCR, keeping productive beta chains. None of the V and J calls come from the authors' own analysis; TCRdb made them. The sample table shows more than 40,000 clones, and roughly 16% are seen once. Together, the top ten hold 20% to 25% of the sample.

Before undergoing thyroid surgery, none of the patients had been given any kind of treatment. Using T-cell receptor beta sequencing, the researchers looked back retrospectively at clinical samples from patients, gathered between about 2012 and 2019. The chain employs TRBV2 and TRBJ2-1; a weak D assignment points to TRBD1 (6 bases agree). This sequence originates from a female donor with papillary thyroid cancer or a benign thyroid nodule (not recorded which). Some clones in this sample may be carry-over from other donors' samples. The sequencing input was blood. The sequenced DNA: TGTGCCAGCAGTGTCCTTATCAGGGGCAATGAGCAGTTCTTC. Its protein reads: CASSVLIRGNEQFF.